This TCR beta chain stems from a study of cytomegalovirus exposure and HLA in healthy donors. About the research overall: Out of around 360 genotyped donors, roughly 80% belonged to the Caucasian-associated ancestry cluster. Study findings and constraints: Earlier results showed most TCR beta V segments being productive about 90% or about 30% of the time. Reported results showed that the classifier diagnosed cytomegalovirus status with high specificity and sensitivity.

This clone occurred once. Its target is not known. Trimming left V 6 bases short and J 12 bases short, with 12 bases between. The CDR3 runs to 12 residues. The germline V gene has CDR1 LNHDA and CDR2 SQIVND (reference sequence). PCR was performed using 60 Vbeta and 13 Jbeta primers. Using immunoSEQ multiplex PCR, the repertoire was profiled, and TCRdb retains in-frame clones only, with some absent. This sample has some 160,000 clones, with roughly 77% found just once. This chain links TRBV19 with TRBJ1-6; perhaps TRBD1 as D (5 bases). What was sequenced was PBMCs. The sequence was collected from a man over 45 in good health and CMV-seropositive. The chain's CDR3 is CASSQVQGPLHF. The DNA of the CDR3 is TGTGCCAGTAGCCAGGTTCAGGGACCCCTCCACTTT.